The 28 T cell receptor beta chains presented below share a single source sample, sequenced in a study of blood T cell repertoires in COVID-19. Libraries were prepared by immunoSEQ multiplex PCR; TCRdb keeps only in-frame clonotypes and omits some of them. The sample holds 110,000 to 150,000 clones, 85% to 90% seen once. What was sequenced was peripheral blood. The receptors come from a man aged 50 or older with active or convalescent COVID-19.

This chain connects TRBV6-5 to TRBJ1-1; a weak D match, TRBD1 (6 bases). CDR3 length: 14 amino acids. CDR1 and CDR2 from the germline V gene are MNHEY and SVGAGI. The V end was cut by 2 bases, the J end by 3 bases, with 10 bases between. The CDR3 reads CASSYGRGYTEAFF. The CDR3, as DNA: TGTGCCAGCAGTTACGGCAGGGGCTACACTGAAGCTTTCTTT.

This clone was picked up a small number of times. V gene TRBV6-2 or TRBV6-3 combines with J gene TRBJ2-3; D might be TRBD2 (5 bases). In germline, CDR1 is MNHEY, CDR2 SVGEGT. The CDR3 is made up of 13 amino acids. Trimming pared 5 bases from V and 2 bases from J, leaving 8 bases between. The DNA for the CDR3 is TGTGCCAGCAGTGTCCGGGACACAGATACGCAGTATTTT. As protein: CASSVRDTDTQYF.

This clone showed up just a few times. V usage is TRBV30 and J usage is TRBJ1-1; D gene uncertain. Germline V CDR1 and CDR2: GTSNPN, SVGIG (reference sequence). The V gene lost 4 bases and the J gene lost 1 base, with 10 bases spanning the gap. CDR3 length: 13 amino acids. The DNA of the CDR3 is TGTGCCTGGACCCGAGGGCCGAACACTGAAGCTTTCTTT. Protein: CAWTRGPNTEAFF.

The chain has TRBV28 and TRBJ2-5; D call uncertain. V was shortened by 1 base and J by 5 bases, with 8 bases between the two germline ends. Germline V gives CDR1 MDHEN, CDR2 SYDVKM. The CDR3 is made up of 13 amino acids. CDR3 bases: TGTGCCAGCAGTTTATCCCCGCGGGAGACCCAGTACTTC. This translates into CASSLSPRETQYF.

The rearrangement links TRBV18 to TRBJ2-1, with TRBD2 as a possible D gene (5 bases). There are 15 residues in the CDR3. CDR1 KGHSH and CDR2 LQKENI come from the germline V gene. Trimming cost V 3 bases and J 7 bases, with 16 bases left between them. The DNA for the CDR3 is TGTGCCAGCTCACCGGGGAGTGGCGGCGTGAATGAGCAGTTCTTC. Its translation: CASSPGSGGVNEQFF.

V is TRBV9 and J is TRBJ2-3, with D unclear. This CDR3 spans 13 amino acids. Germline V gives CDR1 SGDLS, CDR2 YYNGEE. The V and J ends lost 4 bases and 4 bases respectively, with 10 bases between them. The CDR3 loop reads CASSTGSPDTQYF. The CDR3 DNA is TGTGCCAGCAGCACCGGGTCCCCAGATACGCAGTATTTT.

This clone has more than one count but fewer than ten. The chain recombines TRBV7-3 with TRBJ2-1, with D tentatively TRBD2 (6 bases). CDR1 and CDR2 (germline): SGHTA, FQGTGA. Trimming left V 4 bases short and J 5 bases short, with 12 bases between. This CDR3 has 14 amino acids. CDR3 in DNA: TGTGCCAGCAGCTATGGCGGGATAGACAATGAGCAGTTCTTC. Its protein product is CASSYGGIDNEQFF.

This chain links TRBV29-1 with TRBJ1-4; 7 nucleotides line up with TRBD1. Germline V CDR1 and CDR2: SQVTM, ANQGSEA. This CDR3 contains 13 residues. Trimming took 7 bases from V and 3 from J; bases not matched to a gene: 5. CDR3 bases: TGCAGCGCCAGGGACAGCCCTAATGAAAAACTGTTTTTT. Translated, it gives CSARDSPNEKLFF.

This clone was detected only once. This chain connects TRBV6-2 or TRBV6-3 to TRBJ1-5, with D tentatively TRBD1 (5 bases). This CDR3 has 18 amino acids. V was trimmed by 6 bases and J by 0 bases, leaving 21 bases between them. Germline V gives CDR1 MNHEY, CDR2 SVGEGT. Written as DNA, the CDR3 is TGTGCCAGCAGCCTACGGGACTTTTTCCCCTATAGCAATCAGCCCCAGCATTTT. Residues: CASSLRDFFPYSNQPQHF.

The CDR3 DNA sequence: TGTGCCAGCAGCCCCTACCCTAGAAGGTCTAACTATGGCTACACCTTC. Protein: CASSPYPRRSNYGYTF. The J gene is TRBJ1-2, the V gene TRBV7-9; no firm D call. The V end was cut by 5 bases, the J end by 0 bases, with 16 bases between. Germline V lookup: CDR1 SEHNR, CDR2 FQNEAQ (reference sequence). The CDR3 totals 16 residues.

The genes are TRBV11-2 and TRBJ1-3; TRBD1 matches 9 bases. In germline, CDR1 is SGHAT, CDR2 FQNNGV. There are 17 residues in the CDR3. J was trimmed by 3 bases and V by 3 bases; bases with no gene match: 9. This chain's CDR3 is CASSFLTGGVSGNTIYF. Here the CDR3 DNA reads TGTGCCAGCAGCTTCCTCACAGGGGGCGTAAGTGGAAACACCATATATTTT.

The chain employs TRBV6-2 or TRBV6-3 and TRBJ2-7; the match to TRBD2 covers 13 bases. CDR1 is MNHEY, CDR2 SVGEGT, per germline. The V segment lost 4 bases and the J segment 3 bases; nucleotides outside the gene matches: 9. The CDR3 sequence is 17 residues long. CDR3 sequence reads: CASSSLLAGGPSYEQYF. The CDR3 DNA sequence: TGTGCCAGCAGTTCACTACTAGCGGGAGGGCCCAGCTACGAGCAGTACTTC.

The CDR3 DNA follows: TGTGCCAGTAGTAAGAGTGCAGATACGCAGTATTTT. Protein sequence: CASSKSADTQYF. This chain joins TRBV19 and TRBJ2-3; D remains ambiguous. This CDR3 spans 12 amino acids. The germline gives CDR1 LNHDA, CDR2 SQIVND (reference sequence). V was pared by 4 bases and J by 4 bases, with 6 bases between.

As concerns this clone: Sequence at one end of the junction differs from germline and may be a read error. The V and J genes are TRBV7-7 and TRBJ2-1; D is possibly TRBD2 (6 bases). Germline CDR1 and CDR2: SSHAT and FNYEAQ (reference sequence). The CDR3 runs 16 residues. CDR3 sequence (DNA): TGTGCTAGCAGCTCCACCCTACCGGGAGTAGGCAATGAGCAGTTCTTC. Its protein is CASSSTLPGVGNEQFF.

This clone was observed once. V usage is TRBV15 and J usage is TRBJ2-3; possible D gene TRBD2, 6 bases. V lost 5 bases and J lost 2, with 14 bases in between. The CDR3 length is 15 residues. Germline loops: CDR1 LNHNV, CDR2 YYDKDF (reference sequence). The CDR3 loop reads CATSPLGGPTDTQYF. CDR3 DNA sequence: TGTGCCACCAGCCCCCTAGGAGGGCCCACAGATACGCAGTATTTT.

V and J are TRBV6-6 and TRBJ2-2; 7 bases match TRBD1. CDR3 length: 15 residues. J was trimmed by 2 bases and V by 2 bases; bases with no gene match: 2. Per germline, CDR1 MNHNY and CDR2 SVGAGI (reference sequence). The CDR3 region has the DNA TGTGCCAGCAGTTACAGGGGGCCCAACACCGGGGAGCTGTTTTTT. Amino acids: CASSYRGPNTGELFF.

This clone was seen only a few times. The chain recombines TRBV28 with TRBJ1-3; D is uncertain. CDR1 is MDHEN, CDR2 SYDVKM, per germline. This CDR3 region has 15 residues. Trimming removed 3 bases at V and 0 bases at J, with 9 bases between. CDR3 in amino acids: CASSFEGRSGNTIYF. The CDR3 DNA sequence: TGTGCCAGCAGTTTTGAGGGTCGCTCTGGAAACACCATATATTTT.

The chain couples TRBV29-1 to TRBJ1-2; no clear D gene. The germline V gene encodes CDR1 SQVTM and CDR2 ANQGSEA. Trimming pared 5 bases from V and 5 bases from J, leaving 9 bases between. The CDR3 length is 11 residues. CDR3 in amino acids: CSVWTGYGYTF. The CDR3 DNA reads TGCAGCGTTTGGACTGGATATGGCTACACCTTC.

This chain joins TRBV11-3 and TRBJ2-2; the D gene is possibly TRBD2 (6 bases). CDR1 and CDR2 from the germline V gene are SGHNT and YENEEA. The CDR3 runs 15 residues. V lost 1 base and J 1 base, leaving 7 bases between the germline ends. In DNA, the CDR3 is TGTGCCAGCAGCTTAGGGAGGGGGAACACCGGGGAGCTGTTTTTT. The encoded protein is CASSLGRGNTGELFF.

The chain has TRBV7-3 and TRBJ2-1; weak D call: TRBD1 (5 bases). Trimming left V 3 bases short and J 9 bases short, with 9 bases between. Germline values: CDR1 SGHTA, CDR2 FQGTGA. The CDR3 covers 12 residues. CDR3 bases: TGTGCCAGCAGCTTGGTTCAGGGTGAGCAGTTCTTC. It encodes CASSLVQGEQFF.

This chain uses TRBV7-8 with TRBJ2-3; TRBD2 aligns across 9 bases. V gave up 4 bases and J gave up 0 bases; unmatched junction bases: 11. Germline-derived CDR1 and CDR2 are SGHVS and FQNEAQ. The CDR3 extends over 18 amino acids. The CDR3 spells CASSSHTLLAGSTDTQYF. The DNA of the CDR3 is TGTGCCAGCAGCTCGCACACATTACTAGCGGGTAGCACAGATACGCAGTATTTT.

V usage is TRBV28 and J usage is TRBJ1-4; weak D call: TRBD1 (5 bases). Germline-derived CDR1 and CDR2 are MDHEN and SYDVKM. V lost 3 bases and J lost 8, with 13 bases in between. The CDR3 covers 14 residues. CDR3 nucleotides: TGTGCCAGCAGTTTGGGCAGGGAATACGAAAAACTGTTTTTT. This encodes CASSLGREYEKLFF.

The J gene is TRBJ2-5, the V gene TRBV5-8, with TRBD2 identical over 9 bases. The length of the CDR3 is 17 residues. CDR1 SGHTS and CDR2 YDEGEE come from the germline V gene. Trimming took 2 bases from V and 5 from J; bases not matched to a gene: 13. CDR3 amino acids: CASSFGSIAGAGETQYF. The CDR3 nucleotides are TGTGCCAGCAGCTTTGGGTCCATAGCGGGAGCGGGGGAGACCCAGTACTTC.

The CDR3 DNA reads as TGTGCCAGCAGCAGGAGGACTAGCAGCGACACCGGGGAGCTGTTTTTT. Protein: CASSRRTSSDTGELFF. The chain recombines TRBV7-8 with TRBJ2-2; 8 nucleotides line up with TRBD2. The ends lost 5 bases at V and 3 bases at J; junction bases unmatched: 8. Germline loops: CDR1 SGHVS, CDR2 FQNEAQ. This CDR3 spans 16 amino acids.

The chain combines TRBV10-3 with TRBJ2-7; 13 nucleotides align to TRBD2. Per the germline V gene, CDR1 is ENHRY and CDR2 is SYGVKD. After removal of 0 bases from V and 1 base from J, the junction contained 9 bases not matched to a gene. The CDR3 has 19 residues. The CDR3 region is CAISESVRTSGGRSYEQYF. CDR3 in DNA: TGTGCCATCAGTGAGTCGGTAAGGACTAGCGGGGGCCGATCCTACGAGCAGTACTTC.

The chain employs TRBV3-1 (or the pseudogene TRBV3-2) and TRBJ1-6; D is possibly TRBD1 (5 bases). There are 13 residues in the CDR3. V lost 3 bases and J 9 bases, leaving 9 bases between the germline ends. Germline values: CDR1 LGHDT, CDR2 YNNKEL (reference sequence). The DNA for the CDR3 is TGTGCCAGCAGCCATGGCACAGGTTCACCCCTCCACTTT. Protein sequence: CASSHGTGSPLHF.

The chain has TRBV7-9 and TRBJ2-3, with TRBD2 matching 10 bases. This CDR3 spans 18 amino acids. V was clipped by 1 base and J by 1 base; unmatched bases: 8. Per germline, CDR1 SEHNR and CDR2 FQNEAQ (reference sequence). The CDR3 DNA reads TGTGCCAGCAGCTTAGGAAGCCTAGCGGGAGTGGGCACAGATACGCAGTATTTT. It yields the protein CASSLGSLAGVGTDTQYF.

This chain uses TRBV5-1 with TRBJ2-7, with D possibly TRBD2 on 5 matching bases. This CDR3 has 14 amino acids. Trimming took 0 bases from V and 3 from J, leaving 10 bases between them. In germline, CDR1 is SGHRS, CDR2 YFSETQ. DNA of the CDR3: TGCGCCAGCAGCTTGGATTTAGACTACTACGAGCAGTACTTC. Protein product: CASSLDLDYYEQYF.